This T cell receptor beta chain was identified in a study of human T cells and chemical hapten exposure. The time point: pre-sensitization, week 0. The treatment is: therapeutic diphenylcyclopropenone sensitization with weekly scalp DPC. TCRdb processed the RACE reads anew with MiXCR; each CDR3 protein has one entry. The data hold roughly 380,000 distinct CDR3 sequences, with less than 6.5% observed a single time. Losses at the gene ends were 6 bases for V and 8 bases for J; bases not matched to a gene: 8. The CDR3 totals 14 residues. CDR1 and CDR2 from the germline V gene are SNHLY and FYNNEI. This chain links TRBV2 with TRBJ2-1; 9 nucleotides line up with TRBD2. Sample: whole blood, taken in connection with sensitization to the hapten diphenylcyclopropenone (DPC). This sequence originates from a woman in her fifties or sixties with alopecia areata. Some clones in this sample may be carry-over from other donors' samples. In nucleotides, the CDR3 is TGTGCCAGCAGGCCAGGACTAGCGAAGGATGAGCAGTTCTTC. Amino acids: CASRPGLAKDEQFF. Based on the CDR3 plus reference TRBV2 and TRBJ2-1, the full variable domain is EPEVTQTPSHQVTQMGQEVILRCVPISNHLYFYWYRQILGQKVEFLVSFYNNEISEKSEIFDDQFSVERPDGSNFTLKIRSTKLEDSAMYFCASRPGLAKDEQFFGPGTRLTVL.